These T cell receptor beta chains were read from a single sample in a study of cytomegalovirus exposure and HLA in healthy donors. Repertoires were generated with immunoSEQ multiplex PCR, while TCRdb's copy carries only in-frame clones and drops some. This sample carries tens of thousands of clones, about 96% of them seen once, and the ten largest clones take approximately 1.3%. Sequencing used PBMCs. The source is a woman under 30 in good health and CMV-seronegative. The CDR3 runs from the conserved cysteine through the conserved F or W. The order of the fields is CDR3 protein, CDR3 DNA, clone size, J gene, D gene, V gene. D genes are given only for firm matches. Clone size appears in some rows only: once, few, many, or a class for an expanded clone.

CASSRTGTRMENTGELFF	TGTGCCAGTAGTCGAACCGGGACTAGAATGGAGAACACCGGGGAGCTGTTTTTT	NA	TRBJ2-2	TRBD2	TRBV19
CASSFTPNRELFF	TGTGCCAGCAGTTTTACTCCGAACCGGGAGCTGTTTTTT	NA	TRBJ2-2	NA	TRBV27
CASSLAPTGTDTGELFF	TGTGCCAGCAGCTTAGCCCCGACAGGGACGGACACCGGGGAGCTGTTTTTT	NA	TRBJ2-2	TRBD1	TRBV7-8
CASSHGYYEQYF	TGCGCCAGCAGTCACGGTTACTACGAGCAGTACTTC	NA	TRBJ2-7	NA	TRBV10-2
CASSPGISGNTIYF	TGTGCCAGCAGCCCGGGTATCTCTGGAAACACCATATATTTT	NA	TRBJ1-3	NA	TRBV11-2
CASSLAGGPYEQYF	TGTGCCAGCAGTTTAGCGGGAGGACCGTACGAGCAGTACTTC	NA	TRBJ2-7	TRBD2	TRBV6-5
CASSLVTGDQPQHF	TGTGCCAGCAGCTTAGTAACAGGCGATCAGCCCCAGCATTTT	NA	TRBJ1-5	NA	TRBV11-2
CASSLSVGQKLYEQYF	TGTGCCAGCAGTTTGTCTGTGGGGCAAAAACTCTACGAGCAGTACTTC	NA	TRBJ2-7	NA	TRBV27
CASSLGLASQPQHF	TGTGCCAGCAGCTTGGGACTCGCCTCCCAGCCCCAGCATTTT	NA	TRBJ1-5	NA	TRBV5-6
CASNSLAGYNEQFF	TGTGCCAGCAATAGTCTAGCGGGCTACAATGAGCAGTTCTTC	NA	TRBJ2-1	TRBD2	TRBV2
CASSLVSSGSYEQYF	TGTGCCAGCAGCTTGGTTTCTAGCGGGAGCTACGAGCAGTACTTC	NA	TRBJ2-7	TRBD2	TRBV5-4
CASSVIAGASGANVLTF	TGTGCCAGCAGTGTAATAGCGGGAGCTTCAGGGGCCAACGTCCTGACTTTC	few	TRBJ2-6	TRBD2	TRBV2
CASSFLGGGGEQFF	TGTGCCAGCAGTTTCTTAGGAGGGGGGGGTGAGCAGTTCTTC	NA	TRBJ2-1	NA	TRBV9
CASSLPRRTSGSEQFF	TGTGCCAGCAGCTTACCCCGAAGGACTAGCGGGAGTGAGCAGTTCTTC	NA	TRBJ2-1	TRBD2	TRBV7-9
CASSEAGTRHGGETQYF	TGTGCCAGCAGTGAAGCGGGTACGCGCCATGGGGGGGAGACCCAGTACTTC	NA	TRBJ2-5	NA	TRBV6-1
CAKAWGENTEAFF	TGTGCCAAAGCTTGGGGGGAGAACACTGAAGCTTTCTTT	NA	TRBJ1-1	NA	TRBV6-4
CASTPLDTDTQYF	TGTGCCAGCACCCCCCTAGACACAGATACGCAGTATTTT	NA	TRBJ2-3	NA	TRBV6-1
CASKAQGNPSGNTIYF	TGTGCCAGCAAGGCACAGGGGAATCCCTCTGGAAACACCATATATTTT	NA	TRBJ1-3	TRBD1	TRBV25-1
CASSLGTSGLAKNIQYF	TGTGCCAGCAGCTTGGGCACTAGCGGGTTAGCCAAAAACATTCAGTACTTC	NA	TRBJ2-4	TRBD2	TRBV5-4
CASSESDRAGIQYF	TGCGCCAGCAGTGAGTCGGACAGGGCCGGCATTCAGTACTTC	NA	TRBJ2-4	TRBD1	TRBV10-1
CASSGGLAGDYNEQFF	TGTGCCAGTAGTGGCGGACTAGCGGGGGACTACAATGAGCAGTTCTTC	once	TRBJ2-1	TRBD2	TRBV19
CAWSISSGSAVTQYF	TGTGCCTGGAGTATCAGTAGCGGGAGCGCAGTCACGCAGTATTTT	NA	TRBJ2-3	TRBD2	TRBV30
CASSWGTRNLEQYF	TGTGCCAGCAGCTGGGGGACTAGGAATCTCGAGCAGTACTTC	NA	TRBJ2-7	TRBD2	TRBV6-5
CASSVSGRITGELFF	TGTGCCAGCAGCGTATCTGGGAGAATCACCGGGGAGCTGTTTTTT	once	TRBJ2-2	NA	TRBV9
CASTEGPGQGNTEAFF	TGTGCCAGCACAGAGGGACCGGGACAGGGGAACACTGAAGCTTTCTTT	NA	TRBJ1-1	TRBD1	TRBV28
CASSVTPGDSGSIAGYTF	TGTGCCAGCAGTGTGACTCCCGGAGACTCGGGTTCAATAGCTGGCTACACCTTC	NA	TRBJ1-2	NA	TRBV2
CASSYITGTGSYEQYF	TGTGCCAGCAGCTATATTACCGGGACAGGGTCCTACGAGCAGTACTTC	NA	TRBJ2-7	TRBD1	TRBV27
CASSIDLAGISTDTQYF	TGTGCCAGTAGTATAGACCTAGCGGGTATCAGCACAGATACGCAGTATTTT	NA	TRBJ2-3	TRBD2	TRBV19
CASSAYQGSTEAFF	TGTGCCAGCAGCGCCTATCAAGGGAGCACTGAAGCTTTCTTT	NA	TRBJ1-1	NA	TRBV9
CASRNRGYTEAFF	TGTGCCAGCCGAAATCGGGGGTACACTGAAGCTTTCTTT	NA	TRBJ1-1	NA	TRBV27
CASSDLPRGSSYEQYF	TGTGCCAGCAGCGACCTCCCCCGGGGGTCGTCCTACGAGCAGTACTTC	NA	TRBJ2-7	NA	TRBV27
CASSPQGLAGETQYF	TGTGCCAGCAGCCCCCAGGGACTAGCGGGGGAGACCCAGTACTTC	NA	TRBJ2-5	TRBD2	TRBV9
CASSFSPSGRRLKNNEQFF	TGTGCCAGCAGCTTCAGTCCTAGCGGGAGGCGTCTAAAGAACAATGAGCAGTTCTTC	NA	TRBJ2-1	TRBD2	TRBV13
CASSAGQQETQYF	TGCGCCAGCAGCGCGGGACAGCAAGAGACCCAGTACTTC	NA	TRBJ2-5	NA	TRBV5-1
CASSVWGGDTEAFF	TGTGCCAGCAGCGTATGGGGAGGCGACACTGAAGCTTTCTTT	NA	TRBJ1-1	NA	TRBV9
CASSDSLGGSAYGYTF	TGTGCCAGCAGTGACTCCCTGGGAGGGAGCGCCTATGGCTACACCTTC	NA	TRBJ1-2	NA	TRBV6-4
CASWTGQETQYF	TGTGCCAGCTGGACGGGACAAGAGACCCAGTACTTC	NA	TRBJ2-5	NA	TRBV2
CASSLSGDREKLFF	TGTGCCAGCAGTTTATCGGGGGATCGGGAAAAACTGTTTTTT	NA	TRBJ1-4	NA	TRBV28
CASSILQGNTEAFF	TGTGCCAGCAGCATACTACAGGGAAACACTGAAGCTTTCTTT	NA	TRBJ1-1	NA	TRBV7-9
CASSAFPAGGRGYGYTF	TGTGCCAGCAGCGCCTTCCCCGCTGGAGGGAGGGGGTATGGCTACACCTTC	NA	TRBJ1-2	NA	TRBV9
CAWSYRSPGNTIYF	TGTGCCTGGAGTTACAGGTCCCCTGGAAACACCATATATTTT	NA	TRBJ1-3	NA	TRBV30
CASSFYLAGGPVGIQYF	TGTGCCAGCTCGTTCTATCTAGCGGGAGGGCCGGTGGGCATTCAGTACTTC	once	TRBJ2-4	TRBD2	TRBV18